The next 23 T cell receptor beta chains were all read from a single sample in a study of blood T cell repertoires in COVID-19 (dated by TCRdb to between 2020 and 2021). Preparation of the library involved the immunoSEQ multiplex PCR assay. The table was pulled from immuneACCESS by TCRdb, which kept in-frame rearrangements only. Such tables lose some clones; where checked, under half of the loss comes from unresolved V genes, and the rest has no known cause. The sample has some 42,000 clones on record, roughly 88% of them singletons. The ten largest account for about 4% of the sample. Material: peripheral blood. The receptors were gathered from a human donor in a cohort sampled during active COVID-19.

Written as DNA, the CDR3 is TGTGCCGTAAGGGGTTCCATCGGGGAGCTGTTTTTT. This sequence encodes CAVRGSIGELFF. The chain has TRBV27 and TRBJ2-2; D is possibly TRBD1 (5 bases). V lost 11 bases to trimming and J lost 7 bases, with 14 bases between them. The germline CDR1 and CDR2 sequences are MNHEY and SMNVEV (reference sequence). The CDR3 consists of 12 residues.

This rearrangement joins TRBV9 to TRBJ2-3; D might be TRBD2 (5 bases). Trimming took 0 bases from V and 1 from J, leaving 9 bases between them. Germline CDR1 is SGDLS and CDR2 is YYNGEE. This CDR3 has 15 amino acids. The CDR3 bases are TGTGCCAGCAGCGTAGTGGGTAGCGGCACAGATACGCAGTATTTT. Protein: CASSVVGSGTDTQYF.

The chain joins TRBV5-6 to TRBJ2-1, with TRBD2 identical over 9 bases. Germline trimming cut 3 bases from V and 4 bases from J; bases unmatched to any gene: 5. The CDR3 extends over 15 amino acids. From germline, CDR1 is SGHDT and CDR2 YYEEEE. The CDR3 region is CASSSSSGIYNEQFF. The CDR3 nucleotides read TGTGCCAGCAGCTCTTCTAGCGGGATTTACAATGAGCAGTTCTTC.

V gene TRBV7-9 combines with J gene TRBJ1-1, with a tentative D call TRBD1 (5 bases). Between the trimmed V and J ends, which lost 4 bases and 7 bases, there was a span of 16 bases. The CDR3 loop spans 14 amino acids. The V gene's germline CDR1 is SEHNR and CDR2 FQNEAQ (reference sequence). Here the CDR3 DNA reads TGTGCCAGCAGCTCTGGGGGGAGGGCACTTGAAGCTTTCTTT. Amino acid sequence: CASSSGGRALEAFF.

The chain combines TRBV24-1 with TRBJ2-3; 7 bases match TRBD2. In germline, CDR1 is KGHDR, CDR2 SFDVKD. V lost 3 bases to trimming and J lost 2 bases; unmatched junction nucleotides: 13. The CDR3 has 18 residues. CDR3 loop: CATSDGHRGRGNTDTQYF. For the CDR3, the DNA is TGTGCCACCAGTGATGGGCACCGTGGGCGGGGGAACACAGATACGCAGTATTTT.

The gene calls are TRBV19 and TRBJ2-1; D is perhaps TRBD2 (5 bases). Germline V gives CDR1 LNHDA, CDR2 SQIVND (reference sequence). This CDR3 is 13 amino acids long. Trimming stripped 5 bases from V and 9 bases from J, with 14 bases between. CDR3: CASSPGGRGEQFF. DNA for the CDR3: TGTGCCAGTAGTCCCGGAGGTCGTGGTGAGCAGTTCTTC.

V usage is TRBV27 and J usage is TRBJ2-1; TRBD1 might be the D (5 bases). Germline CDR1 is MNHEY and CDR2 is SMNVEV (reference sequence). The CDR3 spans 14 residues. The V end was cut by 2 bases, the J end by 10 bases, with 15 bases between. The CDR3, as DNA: TGTGCCAGCAGTTTAAGTTGGGCGGCAGGGGAGCAGTTCTTC. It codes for CASSLSWAAGEQFF.

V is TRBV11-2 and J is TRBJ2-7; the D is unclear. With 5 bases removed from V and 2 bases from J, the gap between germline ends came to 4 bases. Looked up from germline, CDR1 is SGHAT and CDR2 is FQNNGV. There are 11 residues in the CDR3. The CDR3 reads CASSPAYEQYF. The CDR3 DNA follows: TGTGCCAGCAGCCCCGCCTACGAGCAGTACTTC.

The CDR3 here is CASSESITNMNTEAFF. In DNA form, the CDR3 reads TGTGCCAGCAGTGAATCCATTACAAACATGAACACTGAAGCTTTCTTT. The V call is TRBV6-1, the J call TRBJ1-1; D is ambiguous. V shed 2 bases and J shed 0 bases, with 13 bases lying between them. Germline CDR1 and CDR2: MNHNS and SASEGT. The CDR3 spans 16 residues.

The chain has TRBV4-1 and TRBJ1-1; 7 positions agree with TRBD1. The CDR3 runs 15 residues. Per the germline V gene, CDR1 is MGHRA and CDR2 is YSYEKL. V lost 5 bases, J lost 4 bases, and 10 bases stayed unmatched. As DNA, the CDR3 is TGCGCCAGCAGCTTCCCCGGGACAGCCGTCACTGAAGCTTTCTTT. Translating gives CASSFPGTAVTEAFF.

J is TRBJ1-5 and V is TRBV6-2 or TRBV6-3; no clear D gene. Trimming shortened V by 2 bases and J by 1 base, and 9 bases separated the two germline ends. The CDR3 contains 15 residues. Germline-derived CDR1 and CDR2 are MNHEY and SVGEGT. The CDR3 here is CASSYGQLSNQPQHF. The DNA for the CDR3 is TGTGCCAGCAGTTACGGGCAGCTAAGCAATCAGCCCCAGCATTTT.

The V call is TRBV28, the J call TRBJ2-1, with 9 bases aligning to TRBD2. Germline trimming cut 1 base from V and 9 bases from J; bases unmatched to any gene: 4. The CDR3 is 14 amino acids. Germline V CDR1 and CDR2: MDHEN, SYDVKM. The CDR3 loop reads CASSLSPSGTEQFF. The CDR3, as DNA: TGTGCCAGCAGTTTATCACCTAGCGGGACTGAGCAGTTCTTC.

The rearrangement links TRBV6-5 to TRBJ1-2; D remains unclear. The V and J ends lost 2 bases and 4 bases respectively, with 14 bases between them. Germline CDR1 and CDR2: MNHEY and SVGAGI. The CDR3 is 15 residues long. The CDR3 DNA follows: TGTGCCAGCAGTTACGCCCGGGGAGGAACCTATGGCTACACCTTC. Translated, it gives CASSYARGGTYGYTF.

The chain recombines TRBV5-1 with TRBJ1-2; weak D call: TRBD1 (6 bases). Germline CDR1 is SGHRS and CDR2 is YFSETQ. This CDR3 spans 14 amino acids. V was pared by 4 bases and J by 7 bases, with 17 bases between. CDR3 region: CASSPLAQGSGYTF. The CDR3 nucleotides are TGCGCCAGCAGCCCTTTGGCGCAGGGGAGTGGCTACACCTTC. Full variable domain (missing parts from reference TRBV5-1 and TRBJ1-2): KAGVTQTPRYLIKTRGQQVTLSCSPISGHRSVSWYQQTPGQGLQFLFEYFSETQRNKGNFPGRFSGRQFSNSRSEMNVSTLELGDSALYLCASSPLAQGSGYTFGSGTRLTVV.

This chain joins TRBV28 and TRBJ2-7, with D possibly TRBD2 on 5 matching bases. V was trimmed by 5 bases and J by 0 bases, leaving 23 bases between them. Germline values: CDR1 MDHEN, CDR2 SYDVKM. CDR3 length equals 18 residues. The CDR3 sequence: CASSTRDRELANSYEQYF. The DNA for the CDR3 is TGTGCCAGCAGTACGCGAGATAGGGAATTAGCGAACTCCTACGAGCAGTACTTC.

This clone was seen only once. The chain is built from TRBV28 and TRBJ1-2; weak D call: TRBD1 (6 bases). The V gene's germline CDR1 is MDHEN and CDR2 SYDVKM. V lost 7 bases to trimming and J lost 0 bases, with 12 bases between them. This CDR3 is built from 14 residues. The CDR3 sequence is CASTYGQTNYGYTF. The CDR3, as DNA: TGTGCCAGCACCTACGGACAGACTAACTATGGCTACACCTTC.

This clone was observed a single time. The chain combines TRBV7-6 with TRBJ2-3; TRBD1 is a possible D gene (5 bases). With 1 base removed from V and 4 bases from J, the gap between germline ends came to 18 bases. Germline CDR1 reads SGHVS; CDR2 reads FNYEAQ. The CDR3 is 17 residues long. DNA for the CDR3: TGTGCCAGCAGCTTAGGCCCGCAGGGAATGTACGCAGATACGCAGTATTTT. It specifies CASSLGPQGMYADTQYF.

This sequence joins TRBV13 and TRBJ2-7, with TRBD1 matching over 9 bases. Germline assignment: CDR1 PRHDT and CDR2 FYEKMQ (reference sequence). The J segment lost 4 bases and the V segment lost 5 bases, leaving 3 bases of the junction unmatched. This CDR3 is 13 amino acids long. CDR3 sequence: CASSPGQGYEQYF. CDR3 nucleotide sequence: TGTGCCAGCAGCCCCGGACAGGGGTACGAGCAGTACTTC.

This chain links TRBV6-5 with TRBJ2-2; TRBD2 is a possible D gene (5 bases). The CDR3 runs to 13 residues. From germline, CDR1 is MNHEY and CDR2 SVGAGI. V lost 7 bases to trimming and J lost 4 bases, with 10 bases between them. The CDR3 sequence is CASKDFSTGELFF. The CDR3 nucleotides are TGTGCCAGCAAGGACTTTTCCACCGGGGAGCTGTTTTTT.

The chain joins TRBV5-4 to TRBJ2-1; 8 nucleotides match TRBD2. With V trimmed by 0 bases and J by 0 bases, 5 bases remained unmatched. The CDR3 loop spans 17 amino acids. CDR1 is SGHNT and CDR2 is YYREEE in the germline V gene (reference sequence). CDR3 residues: CASSLDIAGNSYNEQFF. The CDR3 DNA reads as TGTGCCAGCAGCTTGGACATAGCGGGGAACTCCTACAATGAGCAGTTCTTC.

Here the CDR3 DNA reads TGTGCCAGCAGGGGGGGTACTAACTATGGCTACACCTTC. Its translation: CASRGGTNYGYTF. The V and J genes are TRBV6-5 and TRBJ1-2, with D maybe TRBD1 (5 bases). This CDR3 contains 13 residues. Looked up from germline, CDR1 is MNHEY and CDR2 is SVGAGI. V shed 6 bases and J shed 0 bases, with 8 bases lying between them.

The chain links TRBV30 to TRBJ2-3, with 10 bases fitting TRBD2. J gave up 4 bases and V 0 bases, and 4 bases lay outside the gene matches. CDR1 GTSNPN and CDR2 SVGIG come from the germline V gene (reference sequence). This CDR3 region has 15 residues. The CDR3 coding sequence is TGTGCCTGGAGTGTTACTAGCGGGATCGCAGATACGCAGTATTTT. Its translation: CAWSVTSGIADTQYF.

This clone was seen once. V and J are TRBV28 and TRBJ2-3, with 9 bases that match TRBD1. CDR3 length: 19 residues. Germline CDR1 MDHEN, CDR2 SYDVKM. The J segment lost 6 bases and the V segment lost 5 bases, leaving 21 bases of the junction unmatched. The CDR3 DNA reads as TGTGCCAGCAGTACGCTGACAGGGGGTAGCGTAGCTGGGAGTGATACGCAGTATTTT. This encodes CASSTLTGGSVAGSDTQYF.